These 14 T cell receptor beta chains were sequenced from one sample in a study of radiotherapy plus CTLA-4 blockade in lung cancer. Assay: immunoSEQ multiplex PCR; the TCRdb copy retains only in-frame clones and omits some. The sample holds around 100,000 clones, 81% seen once. Sample: peripheral blood, taken from a patient treated with radiotherapy plus ipilimumab. The receptors shown here come from a human donor with non-small cell lung cancer that progressed on radiotherapy plus ipilimumab. Some clones in this sample may be carry-over from other donors' samples.

The V gene is TRBV28, the J gene TRBJ2-7; no clear D gene. The CDR3 loop spans 13 amino acids. V shed 2 bases and J shed 4 bases, with 9 bases lying between them. In germline, CDR1 is MDHEN, CDR2 SYDVKM. This chain's CDR3 is CASSLERRYEQYF. The CDR3 DNA follows: TGTGCCAGCAGTTTAGAGAGAAGATACGAGCAGTACTTC.

The chain uses TRBV11-2 and TRBJ2-7; the D gene is possibly TRBD2 (6 bases). The CDR3 totals 13 residues. V shed 5 bases and J shed 7 bases, with 15 bases lying between them. Germline V gene data show CDR1 as SGHAT and CDR2 as FQNNGV. Here the CDR3 DNA reads TGTGCCAGCAGCCTCGGGGGACTGGGTGAGCAGTACTTC. Residues: CASSLGGLGEQYF.

The chain joins TRBV30 to TRBJ1-4; a weak D match, TRBD1 (6 bases). Trimming cost V 5 bases and J 8 bases, with 21 bases left between them. Germline-derived CDR1 and CDR2 are GTSNPN and SVGIG (reference sequence). The CDR3 consists of 15 residues. CDR3 sequence: CAWGRYRVKLEKLFF. The CDR3 DNA reads as TGTGCCTGGGGACGATACAGGGTCAAGTTGGAAAAACTGTTTTTT.

J is TRBJ1-2 and V is TRBV6-5, with a weak D call TRBD1 (5 bases). The germline V and J ends were trimmed by 0 bases and 3 bases, with 8 bases remaining between them. Looked up from germline, CDR1 is MNHEY and CDR2 is SVGAGI. This CDR3 comprises 14 residues. Written as DNA, the CDR3 is TGTGCCAGCAGTTACTCATCCAGGGACTATGGCTACACCTTC. The encoded protein is CASSYSSRDYGYTF.

This clone has only a few counts. CDR3 residues: CASSPSFRGTYEQYF. The CDR3 DNA reads as TGTGCCAGCTCACCAAGTTTCAGGGGGACCTACGAGCAGTACTTC. The chain employs TRBV18 and TRBJ2-7, with TRBD1 matching 7 bases. CDR1 and CDR2 from the germline V gene are KGHSH and LQKENI. The CDR3 spans 15 residues. With 2 bases clipped from V and 2 bases from J, the junction kept 6 bases outside the gene matches.

A single count supports this clone. The chain combines TRBV28 with TRBJ1-1; 9 bases align to TRBD1. The CDR3 runs to 14 residues. V lost 3 bases, J lost 1 base, and 0 bases stayed unmatched. Per the germline V gene, CDR1 is MDHEN and CDR2 is SYDVKM. The CDR3 protein is CASSLTGGNTEAFF. The CDR3 coding sequence is TGTGCCAGCAGTTTGACAGGGGGGAACACTGAAGCTTTCTTT.

The chain joins TRBV11-2 to TRBJ2-1, with TRBD2 matching 10 bases. The CDR3 has 18 amino acids. Germline V gene sequence: CDR1 SGHAT, CDR2 FQNNGV. Trimming cost V 2 bases and J 8 bases; bases outside gene matches: 15. This CDR3 reads CASSLIIAELAGRDEQFF. Here the CDR3 DNA reads TGTGCCAGCAGCTTAATAATTGCGGAACTAGCGGGGAGAGATGAGCAGTTCTTC.

The chain joins TRBV5-1 to TRBJ2-2; D gene uncertain. CDR3 size: 14 residues. V lost 0 bases to trimming and J lost 6 bases, with 9 bases between them. Germline V lookup: CDR1 SGHRS, CDR2 YFSETQ. CDR3 residues: CASSLEGSAGELFF. In nucleotides, the CDR3 is TGCGCCAGCAGCTTGGAAGGAAGTGCCGGGGAGCTGTTTTTT.

This sequence joins TRBV6-6 and TRBJ2-2; D uncertain. Germline-derived CDR1 and CDR2 are MNHNY and SVGAGI (reference sequence). The CDR3 covers 12 residues. Between the trimmed V and J ends, which lost 2 bases and 3 bases, there was a span of 1 base. This chain's CDR3 is CASSYHTGELFF. The CDR3 DNA is TGTGCCAGCAGTTACCACACCGGGGAGCTGTTTTTT.

This chain joins TRBV5-4 and TRBJ1-2, with D perhaps matching TRBD1 (5 bases). CDR3 length equals 14 residues. Trimming left V 3 bases short and J 2 bases short, with 11 bases between. CDR1 is SGHNT, CDR2 YYREEE, per germline (reference sequence). The CDR3 region is CASSWGGGNYGYTF. For the CDR3, the DNA is TGTGCCAGCAGCTGGGGGGGTGGCAACTATGGCTACACCTTC.

The chain recombines TRBV10-3 with TRBJ2-3, with D tentatively TRBD1 or TRBD2 (5 bases each). Trimming removed 0 bases at V and 6 bases at J, with 7 bases between. CDR3 length equals 13 residues. Looked up from germline, CDR1 is ENHRY and CDR2 is SYGVKD. CDR3 in DNA: TGTGCCATCAGTGAGTCCGGGGCGGATACGCAGTATTTT. The encoded protein is CAISESGADTQYF.

The rearrangement joins TRBV7-6 to TRBJ1-2, with unresolved D. Germline V gives CDR1 SGHVS, CDR2 FNYEAQ. The CDR3 covers 16 residues. Between the trimmed V and J ends, which lost 5 bases and 4 bases, there was a span of 20 bases. This CDR3 reads CASSPMTGEQLYGYTF. DNA for the CDR3: TGTGCCAGCAGCCCCATGACTGGAGAGCAACTCTATGGCTACACCTTC.

The chain employs TRBV7-2 and TRBJ2-7, with D maybe TRBD1 (5 bases). The germline CDR1 and CDR2 sequences are SGHTA and FQGNSA. The CDR3 runs 14 residues. V was trimmed by 5 bases and J by 7 bases, leaving 18 bases between them. This CDR3 reads CASSIDRYKGEQYF. The CDR3 region has the DNA TGTGCCAGCAGCATCGACAGATATAAGGGGGAGCAGTACTTC.

The chain employs TRBV4-3 and TRBJ1-2; 9 bases are a match to TRBD1. Germline CDR1 LGHNA, CDR2 YSLEER. The CDR3 has 16 residues. Germline trimming cut 1 base from V and 6 bases from J; bases unmatched to any gene: 9. CDR3 sequence reads: CASSQGPRQGVDGYTF. DNA for the CDR3: TGCGCCAGCAGCCAAGGTCCGCGACAGGGGGTTGATGGCTACACCTTC.